The 32 T cell receptor beta chains below all came from one sample that was sequenced in a study of cytomegalovirus exposure and HLA in healthy donors (dated by TCRdb to the late 2010s). Library preparation employed the immunoSEQ multiplex PCR assay. For the multiplex PCR, a mixture combining 60 forward primers for TCR Vbeta segments and 13 reverse primers for TCR Jbeta segments was used. The table comes from immuneACCESS by way of TCRdb, which keeps in-frame sequences with V and J called. Part of the clones is missing from these tables; in studies checked, under half for an unresolved V gene and the rest for unknown reasons. This sample has roughly 130,000 clones in its table, and around three quarters of those were observed once. Of the sample, just over 2.5% is held by the ten largest clones. Material for sequencing was PBMCs. The receptor source for this set is a man aged 25 to 45 in good health and CMV-seronegative.

V is TRBV9 and J is TRBJ1-1; 9 nucleotides line up with TRBD1. The CDR3 loop spans 15 amino acids. Germline assignment: CDR1 SGDLS and CDR2 YYNGEE. Trimming cost V 4 bases and J 3 bases; bases outside gene matches: 7. The CDR3 DNA reads as TGTGCCAGCAGCTTACTGGGACAGGGTGACACTGAAGCTTTCTTT. Amino acids: CASSLLGQGDTEAFF.

The J gene is TRBJ2-7, the V gene TRBV19; TRBD2 might be the D (5 bases). The length of the CDR3 is 14 residues. In germline, CDR1 is LNHDA, CDR2 SQIVND (reference sequence). V shed 6 bases and J shed 0 bases, with 12 bases lying between them. CDR3 amino acids: CASRQTGSSYEQYF. The CDR3 DNA reads TGTGCCAGTAGGCAGACTGGGAGCTCCTACGAGCAGTACTTC. Full variable domain (rest looked up from reference TRBV19 and TRBJ2-7): DGGITQSPKYLFRKEGQNVTLSCEQNLNHDAMYWYRQDPGQGLRLIYYSQIVNDFQKGDIAEGYSVSREKKESFPLTVTSAQKNPTAFYLCASRQTGSSYEQYFGPGTRLTVT.

The chain couples TRBV27 to TRBJ1-5; 8 bases match TRBD1. The J segment lost 7 bases and the V segment lost 5 bases, leaving 7 bases of the junction unmatched. CDR1 MNHEY and CDR2 SMNVEV come from the germline V gene (reference sequence). This CDR3 is 14 amino acids long. CDR3 protein: CASSPQGAWQPQHF. The CDR3 DNA reads as TGTGCCAGCAGTCCTCAGGGGGCTTGGCAGCCCCAGCATTTT.

The chain employs TRBV19 and TRBJ2-2; D remains ambiguous. Germline CDR1 LNHDA, CDR2 SQIVND (reference sequence). The CDR3 totals 14 residues. V lost 3 bases and J lost 0, with 5 bases in between. The CDR3 DNA is TGTGCCAGTAGTATTGAGGCGAACACCGGGGAGCTGTTTTTT. This sequence encodes CASSIEANTGELFF.

The CDR3 DNA sequence: TGTGCCAGCAGCGTAGCCGGCAGGGGCCAGCCCCAGCATTTT. Protein sequence: CASSVAGRGQPQHF. The chain employs TRBV9 and TRBJ1-5; D is possibly TRBD1 (6 bases). The germline V and J ends were trimmed by 0 bases and 7 bases, with 11 bases remaining between them. The CDR3 sequence is 14 residues long. Germline CDR1 and CDR2: SGDLS and YYNGEE.

The chain is built from TRBV18 and TRBJ2-7; TRBD1 might be the D (6 bases). The CDR3 is 14 amino acids. In germline, CDR1 is KGHSH, CDR2 LQKENI. V gave up 5 bases and J gave up 4 bases, with 15 bases separating them. In DNA, the CDR3 is TGTGCCAGCTCATCCTGGGGGCAGTCTTACGAGCAGTACTTC. Translating gives CASSSWGQSYEQYF.

The CDR3 coding sequence is TGTGCCACCGGTGAATATAGCAATCAGCCCCAGCATTTT. The encoded protein is CATGEYSNQPQHF. The chain uses TRBV27 and TRBJ1-5; D gene unclear. The CDR3 runs 13 residues. Germline CDR1 and CDR2: MNHEY and SMNVEV (reference sequence). Trimming cost V 10 bases and J 0 bases, with 10 bases left between them.

The chain combines TRBV6-5 with TRBJ2-7; 7 bases fit TRBD2. Germline V gene sequence: CDR1 MNHEY, CDR2 SVGAGI. The J segment lost 3 bases and the V segment lost 6 bases, leaving 8 bases of the junction unmatched. There are 14 residues in the CDR3. CDR3 amino acids: CASRELAPRYEQYF. As DNA, the CDR3 is TGTGCCAGCAGAGAACTAGCGCCTCGCTACGAGCAGTACTTC.

The chain joins TRBV28 to TRBJ2-1, with 10 nucleotides matching TRBD1. Trimming cost V 5 bases and J 9 bases; bases outside gene matches: 13. CDR1 and CDR2 (germline): MDHEN, SYDVKM. The CDR3 has 16 residues. This chain's CDR3 is CASSAPGQGISGEQFF. CDR3 coding DNA: TGTGCCAGCAGTGCCCCGGGACAGGGGATCTCGGGTGAGCAGTTCTTC.

The chain carries TRBV6-4 and TRBJ2-7, with 8 bases identical to TRBD1. J was trimmed by 2 bases and V by 5 bases; bases with no gene match: 2. The CDR3 is 13 amino acids. The germline V gene has CDR1 MRHNA and CDR2 SNTAGT. The CDR3 DNA reads TGTGCCAGCAGTTTGGACAGGGCCTACGAGCAGTACTTC. Translating it yields CASSLDRAYEQYF.

The sample holds one count of this clone. The rearrangement joins TRBV9 to TRBJ2-5; 11 nucleotides align to TRBD2. CDR1 SGDLS and CDR2 YYNGEE come from the germline V gene. V shed 4 bases and J 5 bases; nucleotides not matched to a gene: 10. The CDR3 consists of 16 residues. Here the CDR3 reads CASSSSSGRAGETQYF. CDR3 DNA: TGTGCCAGCAGCTCCAGTAGCGGGAGGGCCGGTGAGACCCAGTACTTC.

The chain joins TRBV25-1 to TRBJ2-7, with TRBD1 as a possible D gene (5 bases). The germline CDR1 and CDR2 sequences are MGHDK and SYGVNS. V dropped 1 base and J dropped 5 bases, with 12 bases sitting between them. CDR3 length: 14 residues. The DNA of the CDR3 is TGTGCCAGCAGTGAATTCCAGGGATCCGACGAGCAGTACTTC. Residues: CASSEFQGSDEQYF.

In regard to this clone: This clone may be a read error of a much larger clone one base away. The J gene is TRBJ2-5, the V gene TRBV5-4; TRBD2 matches 9 bases. Per the germline V gene, CDR1 is SGHNT and CDR2 is YYREEE (reference sequence). After removal of 2 bases from V and 5 bases from J, the junction contained 1 base not matched to a gene. The CDR3 consists of 13 residues. CDR3 loop: CASSFSGSETQYF. The CDR3 bases are TGTGCCAGCAGCTTTAGCGGGAGTGAGACCCAGTACTTC. Variable domain in full (rest from reference TRBV5-4 and TRBJ2-5): ETGVTQSPTHLIKTRGQQVTLRCSSQSGHNTVSWYQQALGQGPQFIFQYYREEENGRGNFPPRFSGLQFPNYSSELNVNALELDDSALYLCASSFSGSETQYFGPGTRLLVL.

The gene calls are TRBV10-3 and TRBJ2-3; D ambiguous. The ends were cut back, 2 bases at V and 0 bases at J, with 12 bases in the middle. Germline V lookup: CDR1 ENHRY, CDR2 SYGVKD. There are 16 residues in the CDR3. The CDR3 region is CAISEIARTSTDTQYF. The DNA for the CDR3 is TGTGCCATCAGTGAGATTGCAAGAACTAGCACAGATACGCAGTATTTT.

The chain is built from TRBV9 and TRBJ2-7; 12 bases line up with TRBD2. Looked up from germline, CDR1 is SGDLS and CDR2 is YYNGEE. V lost 3 bases, J lost 4 bases, and 14 bases stayed unmatched. CDR3 length: 18 amino acids. The CDR3 bases are TGTGCCAGCAGCGGACGACTAGCGGGAGAGTTTATACCGTACGAGCAGTACTTC. This codes for CASSGRLAGEFIPYEQYF.

V gene TRBV6-5 combines with J gene TRBJ1-1; 11 bases agree with TRBD1. Trimming at V came to 2 bases and at J to 7 bases, leaving 6 bases not matched to a gene. This CDR3 is 15 amino acids long. CDR1 MNHEY and CDR2 SVGAGI come from the germline V gene. The CDR3 region is CASSYPGQGVDEAFF. CDR3 nucleotides: TGTGCCAGCAGTTACCCGGGACAGGGGGTTGATGAAGCTTTCTTT.

The chain couples TRBV2 to TRBJ2-5, with D possibly being TRBD1 (6 bases). V was shortened by 3 bases and J by 3 bases, with 8 bases between the two germline ends. There are 13 residues in the CDR3. Looked up from germline, CDR1 is SNHLY and CDR2 is FYNNEI. The CDR3 coding sequence is TGTGCCAGCAGTGAGCCAGGGGAAGAGACCCAGTACTTC. It specifies CASSEPGEETQYF.

This clone was seen only once. CDR3 DNA: TGTGCCATCAGTGATTTTGGGGCTTCCGATACGCAGTATTTT. Its protein product is CAISDFGASDTQYF. The V call is TRBV10-3, the J call TRBJ2-3, with D maybe TRBD1 (5 bases). The CDR3 has 14 residues. The germline V and J ends were trimmed by 3 bases and 6 bases, with 13 bases remaining between them. Germline CDR1 and CDR2: ENHRY and SYGVKD.

This clone was recorded a few times. The V and J genes are TRBV18 and TRBJ1-1; TRBD1 is a possible D gene (5 bases). Trimming removed 3 bases at V and 0 bases at J, with 8 bases between. The germline V gene has CDR1 KGHSH and CDR2 LQKENI. This CDR3 contains 14 residues. The DNA of the CDR3 is TGTGCCAGCTCACCTCCGACAGTGAACACTGAAGCTTTCTTT. This gives the protein CASSPPTVNTEAFF.

This chain joins TRBV27 and TRBJ2-2; possible D gene TRBD1, 6 bases. CDR1 is MNHEY, CDR2 SMNVEV, per germline (reference sequence). This CDR3 region has 16 residues. The V end was cut by 5 bases, the J end by 2 bases, with 15 bases between. The CDR3 region has the DNA TGTGCCAGCAGTCCCCTTGGGGGCGAAAACACCGGGGAGCTGTTTTTT. It yields the protein CASSPLGGENTGELFF.

V gene TRBV6-5 combines with J gene TRBJ2-7, with D possibly matching TRBD1 (5 bases). CDR3 length: 14 residues. The V end lost 5 bases, the J end lost 4 bases, and 15 bases lay between the germline ends. Germline CDR1 MNHEY, CDR2 SVGAGI. The CDR3 sequence is CASSQRDRRYEQYF. CDR3 DNA: TGTGCCAGCAGTCAGCGAGACAGACGTTACGAGCAGTACTTC.

This clone has just one count. J is TRBJ1-2 and V is TRBV28; D not resolved. The germline V and J ends were trimmed by 5 bases and 4 bases, with 8 bases remaining between them. This CDR3 comprises 12 residues. Germline assignment: CDR1 MDHEN and CDR2 SYDVKM. CDR3 region: CASSIEVYGYTF. The CDR3 DNA follows: TGTGCCAGCAGTATAGAGGTCTATGGCTACACCTTC.

V usage is TRBV27 and J usage is TRBJ2-1, with 8 bases identical to TRBD1. The V gene's germline CDR1 is MNHEY and CDR2 SMNVEV (reference sequence). The V and J ends lost 6 bases and 5 bases, in that order; junction bases with no gene match: 15. This CDR3 has 17 amino acids. CDR3 sequence (DNA): TGTGCCAGCAGGCTATATGCCCGACAGGGGAGAGACAATGAGCAGTTCTTC. Its translation is CASRLYARQGRDNEQFF.

The CDR3 here is CASSQDLWLAGEHEQFF. DNA for the CDR3: TGCGCCAGCAGCCAAGATCTGTGGCTAGCGGGAGAACACGAGCAGTTCTTC. The chain is built from TRBV4-3 and TRBJ2-1; 10 nucleotides match TRBD2. Germline V gene lookup returns CDR1 LGHNA and CDR2 YSLEER. Trimming at V came to 0 bases and at J to 10 bases, leaving 12 bases not matched to a gene. There are 17 residues in the CDR3.

The chain joins TRBV28 to TRBJ1-1, with 7 bases lining up with TRBD1. This CDR3 comprises 14 residues. Trimming removed 7 bases from V and 7 bases from J; junction bases left unmatched: 12. CDR1 is MDHEN, CDR2 SYDVKM, per germline. CDR3 coding DNA: TGTGCCAGCATGGGGGGTAACAGGGGTGGTGAAGCTTTCTTT. The encoded protein is CASMGGNRGGEAFF.

The CDR3, as DNA: TGTGCCATCAGCGGGACTAGCGGGAGGAAGGGCGAGCAGTACTTC. Translated, it gives CAISGTSGRKGEQYF. The chain has TRBV10-3 and TRBJ2-7; TRBD2 aligns across 15 bases. After removal of 6 bases from V and 6 bases from J, the junction contained 6 bases not matched to a gene. Germline V gene sequence: CDR1 ENHRY, CDR2 SYGVKD. The CDR3 contains 15 residues.

This clone appeared a few times. The V call is TRBV5-4, the J call TRBJ2-1; 13 nucleotides match TRBD2. V was pared by 3 bases and J by 5 bases, with 5 bases of the junction left unmatched. The CDR3 totals 16 residues. Germline assignment: CDR1 SGHNT and CDR2 YYREEE (reference sequence). The CDR3 is CASSYGTSGANNEQFF. In DNA form, the CDR3 reads TGTGCCAGCAGCTACGGGACTAGCGGGGCCAACAATGAGCAGTTCTTC. Together with reference TRBV5-4 and TRBJ2-1, the CDR3 gives the full variable domain: ETGVTQSPTHLIKTRGQQVTLRCSSQSGHNTVSWYQQALGQGPQFIFQYYREEENGRGNFPPRFSGLQFPNYSSELNVNALELDDSALYLCASSYGTSGANNEQFFGPGTRLTVL.

The CDR3 region has the DNA TGTGCCAGCAGCGCTACTTCTAGCGGGAGTTCCAAATCGGAAGGTAAGGACGAGCAGTTCTTC. Amino acids: CASSATSSGSSKSEGKDEQFF. The chain carries TRBV9 and TRBJ2-1; 10 nucleotides match TRBD2. The CDR3 runs to 21 residues. J was trimmed by 10 bases and V by 3 bases; bases with no gene match: 28. Germline V gene lookup returns CDR1 SGDLS and CDR2 YYNGEE.

J is TRBJ1-4 and V is TRBV11-2; D possibly corresponds to TRBD1 (5 bases). The CDR3 extends over 16 amino acids. Germline V gives CDR1 SGHAT, CDR2 FQNNGV. Trimming left V 5 bases short and J 8 bases short, with 21 bases between. The CDR3: CASSGRQGGGVEKLFF. The DNA of the CDR3 is TGTGCCAGCAGCGGTAGGCAGGGCGGTGGTGTCGAAAAACTGTTTTTT.

This clone was detected a few times. The chain joins TRBV19 to TRBJ2-3; 9 bases fit TRBD2. Looked up from germline, CDR1 is LNHDA and CDR2 is SQIVND (reference sequence). The CDR3 has 16 residues. V was pared by 4 bases and J by 2 bases, with 7 bases of the junction left unmatched. CDR3 DNA sequence: TGTGCCAGTAGTAAAAAGACTAGCGGCTCCACAGATACGCAGTATTTT. It yields the protein CASSKKTSGSTDTQYF.

This sequence joins TRBV5-4 and TRBJ2-7; D possibly corresponds to TRBD2 (6 bases). This CDR3 region has 15 residues. The V gene's germline CDR1 is SGHNT and CDR2 YYREEE (reference sequence). V gave up 0 bases and J gave up 0 bases, with 10 bases separating them. The CDR3 bases are TGTGCCAGCAGCTTGGCGGGAGCTGGCTCCTACGAGCAGTACTTC. This sequence encodes CASSLAGAGSYEQYF. The whole variable domain, remainder taken from reference TRBV5-4 and TRBJ2-7, is ETGVTQSPTHLIKTRGQQVTLRCSSQSGHNTVSWYQQALGQGPQFIFQYYREEENGRGNFPPRFSGLQFPNYSSELNVNALELDDSALYLCASSLAGAGSYEQYFGPGTRLTVT.

On this clone itself: One end of the junction fails to match germline, which may point to a read error. V usage is TRBV14 and J usage is TRBJ2-3; 8 bases agree with TRBD2. In germline, CDR1 is SGHDN, CDR2 FVKESK. The CDR3 contains 13 residues. Written as DNA, the CDR3 is TGTGCCAGCAGCCAAGCCGGGACTAGAAGTCCCCATTTT. It yields the protein CASSQAGTRSPHF.